This entry lists 28 T cell receptor beta chains sequenced from one sample in a study of shared clonotypes between healthy human individuals. Sequenced by immunoSEQ multiplex PCR; TCRdb stores in-frame clones only, minus some. The sample has 1.5 million to 2.5 million clones; just under 95% are singletons. Naive CD8 cells comprised CD45RO-negative, CCR7-positively selected cells, excluding terminally differentiated effector memory CD45RA+ cells. The sequenced material came from naive CD8+ T cells sorted from blood. These receptors were obtained from a man younger than 35 in good health.

The CDR3 DNA is TGTGCCAGCAGCGTGCTAGCCTACACAGATACGCAGTATTTT. Its translation: CASSVLAYTDTQYF. The chain couples TRBV9 to TRBJ2-3; tentative D call: TRBD2 (5 bases). The CDR3 has 14 residues. Germline V lookup: CDR1 SGDLS, CDR2 YYNGEE. Trimming removed 2 bases at V and 2 bases at J, with 9 bases between.

The genes are TRBV7-6 and TRBJ2-7; D unresolved. The CDR3 is made up of 13 amino acids. Trimming cost V 4 bases and J 1 base, with 8 bases left between them. CDR1 SGHVS and CDR2 FNYEAQ come from the germline V gene. The CDR3 region has the DNA TGTGCCAGCAGCTCTACAGAGTCCTACGAGCAGTACTTC. This codes for CASSSTESYEQYF.

The J gene is TRBJ1-2, the V gene TRBV6-6; D gene uncertain. Trimming shortened V by 3 bases and J by 2 bases, and 7 bases separated the two germline ends. Germline assignment: CDR1 MNHNY and CDR2 SVGAGI (reference sequence). The CDR3 totals 13 residues. The CDR3 protein is CASSYQANYGYTF. The CDR3 coding sequence is TGTGCCAGCAGTTATCAGGCGAACTATGGCTACACCTTC.

This chain uses TRBV7-9 with TRBJ2-7; D perhaps matches TRBD2 (5 bases). The CDR3 is 14 residues long. The V end lost 5 bases, the J end lost 0 bases, and 11 bases lay between the germline ends. The V gene's germline CDR1 is SEHNR and CDR2 FQNEAQ (reference sequence). The chain's CDR3 is CASSDKLDSYEQYF. The CDR3 DNA is TGTGCCAGCAGCGACAAACTAGACTCCTACGAGCAGTACTTC.

This clone was seen only a few times. At the DNA level, this CDR3 is encoded by other sequences in the same sample as well. The chain is built from TRBV5-6 and TRBJ2-5, with D perhaps assigned TRBD1 or TRBD2 (5 bases each). Germline loops: CDR1 SGHDT, CDR2 YYEEEE. CDR3 length: 13 residues. Trimming removed 1 base from V and 5 bases from J, with 9 bases in between. The CDR3 DNA follows: TGTGCCAGCAGCTTGTGGGGCGGGGAGACCCAGTACTTC. Residues: CASSLWGGETQYF.

The chain uses TRBV10-1 and TRBJ2-1, with 7 positions matching TRBD1. This CDR3 has 14 residues. Germline V CDR1 and CDR2: WNHNN, SYGVQD (reference sequence). V gave up 5 bases and J gave up 5 bases; unmatched junction bases: 6. This CDR3 is CASSKGAPHNEQFF. The DNA for the CDR3 is TGCGCCAGCAGTAAGGGGGCGCCCCACAATGAGCAGTTCTTC.

The DNA of the CDR3 is TGTGCCACCAGCATTCAGCGGGGGGGACCATACAATGAGCAGTTCTTC. Its translation: CATSIQRGGPYNEQFF. This rearrangement joins TRBV15 to TRBJ2-1; 10 nucleotides align to TRBD2. V gave up 4 bases and J gave up 4 bases; unmatched junction bases: 7. The CDR3 consists of 16 residues. CDR1 is LNHNV and CDR2 is YYDKDF in the germline V gene (reference sequence).

The chain is built from TRBV7-2 and TRBJ2-3; TRBD2 might be the D (5 bases). The CDR3 loop spans 17 amino acids. The V end lost 0 bases, the J end lost 2 bases, and 15 bases lay between the germline ends. CDR1 is SGHTA and CDR2 is FQGNSA in the germline V gene. The CDR3 is CASSLAGSGWLTDTQYF. In DNA, the CDR3 is TGTGCCAGCAGCTTAGCGGGTTCGGGATGGCTCACAGATACGCAGTATTTT.

The J gene is TRBJ1-5, the V gene TRBV4-1; D ambiguous. This CDR3 has 15 amino acids. V lost 1 base and J lost 7, with 14 bases in between. The germline gives CDR1 MGHRA, CDR2 YSYEKL. The CDR3 here is CASSQGMVLGQPQHF. In DNA form, the CDR3 reads TGCGCCAGCAGCCAAGGGATGGTCTTAGGGCAGCCCCAGCATTTT.

The CDR3 protein is CASSYLGAGNTIYF. The CDR3 region has the DNA TGTGCCAGCAGTTACCTCGGAGCTGGAAACACCATATATTTT. This chain connects TRBV28 to TRBJ1-3, with D uncertain. Germline loops: CDR1 MDHEN, CDR2 SYDVKM. There are 14 residues in the CDR3. Trimming shortened V by 4 bases and J by 2 bases, and 9 bases separated the two germline ends.

The V and J genes are TRBV2 and TRBJ2-3; D might be TRBD2 (5 bases). The CDR3 contains 15 residues. CDR1 is SNHLY, CDR2 FYNNEI, per germline. V was shortened by 7 bases and J by 0 bases, with 14 bases between the two germline ends. The CDR3 coding sequence is TGTGCCAGCAAACCGGGGAGTCCTAGCACAGATACGCAGTATTTT. This gives the protein CASKPGSPSTDTQYF. Supplemented by reference TRBV2 and TRBJ2-3, the full variable domain reads EPEVTQTPSHQVTQMGQEVILRCVPISNHLYFYWYRQILGQKVEFLVSFYNNEISEKSEIFDDQFSVERPDGSNFTLKIRSTKLEDSAMYFCASKPGSPSTDTQYFGPGTRLTVL.

As concerns this clone: The same CDR3 arises from other DNA sequences in this sample as well. The CDR3 DNA is TGCGCCAGCAGCCAAGATCCGGGAGGGGATACGCAGTATTTT. This sequence encodes CASSQDPGGDTQYF. The J gene is TRBJ2-3, the V gene TRBV4-1; 8 bases map to TRBD2. The CDR3 consists of 14 residues. Germline values: CDR1 MGHRA, CDR2 YSYEKL. Trimming took 0 bases from V and 6 from J; bases not matched to a gene: 2.

The gene calls are TRBV6-1 and TRBJ2-2; 7 nucleotides match TRBD1. Germline lookup yields CDR1 MNHNS and CDR2 SASEGT. This CDR3 comprises 18 residues. The V segment lost 4 bases and the J segment 0 bases; nucleotides outside the gene matches: 11. For the CDR3, the DNA is TGTGCCAGCAGTGCCAACAGGGGTGGATTTTCGAACACCGGGGAGCTGTTTTTT. Its protein product is CASSANRGGFSNTGELFF.

This clone was counted once. This sample also contains other DNA sequences that code for the same CDR3. The rearrangement links TRBV7-9 to TRBJ2-5; possible D gene TRBD2, 5 bases. Per the germline V gene, CDR1 is SEHNR and CDR2 is FQNEAQ (reference sequence). The CDR3 sequence is 14 residues long. Trimming shortened V by 1 base and J by 4 bases, and 10 bases separated the two germline ends. The CDR3 here is CASSLVGGRETQYF. The CDR3 DNA reads TGTGCCAGCAGCTTAGTTGGAGGCCGAGAGACCCAGTACTTC.

The J gene is TRBJ1-2, the V gene TRBV14, with D possibly TRBD1 on 5 matching bases. The V and J ends lost 4 bases and 4 bases respectively, with 19 bases between them. The CDR3 runs to 16 residues. The germline V gene encodes CDR1 SGHDN and CDR2 FVKESK. The CDR3 DNA follows: TGTGCCAGCAGCCTCGGGGGTCTGGGAGCGAGCTATGGCTACACCTTC. Translated: CASSLGGLGASYGYTF.

The chain is built from TRBV7-6 and TRBJ2-7, with D perhaps matching TRBD1 (5 bases). The V end was cut by 3 bases, the J end by 2 bases, with 11 bases between. CDR1 and CDR2 (germline): SGHVS, FNYEAQ. The CDR3 loop spans 14 amino acids. The DNA of the CDR3 is TGTGCCAGCAGCTTTGCAGAAGGGGCCTACGAGCAGTACTTC. This codes for CASSFAEGAYEQYF.

CDR3 nucleotides: TGTGCCAGCAGTCAGATGTACGAGCAGTACTTC. It encodes CASSQMYEQYF. The V and J genes are TRBV6-1 and TRBJ2-7; D not resolved. Deletions cut 5 bases from V and 4 bases from J, with 6 bases between. Germline V gives CDR1 MNHNS, CDR2 SASEGT. CDR3 size: 11 residues.

The rearrangement links TRBV4-3 to TRBJ1-2, with D unclear. The V gene's germline CDR1 is LGHNA and CDR2 YSLEER. This CDR3 has 15 residues. V dropped 0 bases and J dropped 4 bases, with 12 bases sitting between them. The CDR3 here is CASSQDLSNFYGYTF. The CDR3 DNA reads as TGCGCCAGCAGCCAAGATCTTAGCAACTTCTATGGCTACACCTTC.

This clone was recorded only once. The chain is built from TRBV13 and TRBJ1-2; D is possibly TRBD1 (6 bases). V was cut by 2 bases and J by 3 bases, with 16 bases left in between. The CDR3 runs 16 residues. Germline CDR1 PRHDT, CDR2 FYEKMQ (reference sequence). CDR3 DNA sequence: TGTGCCAGCAGCTTACTGTCAGGGGCAGGCCACTATGGCTACACCTTC. Encoded protein: CASSLLSGAGHYGYTF.

This clone was detected once. The CDR3 region is CASSVGGLRTNTGELFF. The CDR3 region has the DNA TGTGCCAGCAGCGTAGGGGGACTACGAACCAACACCGGGGAGCTGTTTTTT. The V and J genes are TRBV9 and TRBJ2-2, with TRBD2 identical over 7 bases. The CDR3 is 17 amino acids. V lost 0 bases and J lost 2; bases outside the gene matches: 7. Per the germline V gene, CDR1 is SGDLS and CDR2 is YYNGEE.

The V call is TRBV5-8, the J call TRBJ1-4; D remains unclear. The V end lost 0 bases, the J end lost 4 bases, and 13 bases lay between the germline ends. This CDR3 has 16 amino acids. Germline-derived CDR1 and CDR2 are SGHTS and YDEGEE. Here the CDR3 reads CASSLEFEGVNEKLFF. The CDR3 DNA reads as TGTGCCAGCAGCTTGGAATTTGAGGGCGTTAATGAAAAACTGTTTTTT.

On this clone: Other DNA sequences of this sample code for an identical CDR3. The rearrangement links TRBV9 to TRBJ2-5; D unclear. CDR1 is SGDLS and CDR2 is YYNGEE in the germline V gene. The V gene lost 0 bases and the J gene lost 5 bases, with 11 bases spanning the gap. The length of the CDR3 is 14 residues. The CDR3 DNA reads TGTGCCAGCAGCGTAGATGGTGTAAGGGAGACCCAGTACTTC. Its translation is CASSVDGVRETQYF. Full variable domain (missing parts from reference TRBV9 and TRBJ2-5): DSGVTQTPKHLITATGQRVTLRCSPRSGDLSVYWYQQSLDQGLQFLIQYYNGEERAKGNILERFSAQQFPDLHSELNLSSLELGDSALYFCASSVDGVRETQYFGPGTRLLVL.

V gene TRBV4-3 combines with J gene TRBJ2-1; no definite D call. The CDR3 runs to 15 residues. Germline V gives CDR1 LGHNA, CDR2 YSLEER. V gave up 2 bases and J gave up 7 bases, with 15 bases separating them. CDR3 in amino acids: CASSQLVVPGNEQFF. DNA for the CDR3: TGCGCCAGCAGCCAATTAGTGGTGCCTGGGAATGAGCAGTTCTTC.

The CDR3 loop is CASNGGDNQPQHF. The CDR3 DNA sequence: TGTGCCAGCAACGGAGGAGACAATCAGCCCCAGCATTTT. J is TRBJ1-5 and V is TRBV28, with D unclear. The germline gives CDR1 MDHEN, CDR2 SYDVKM. The V end lost 7 bases, the J end lost 3 bases, and 10 bases lay between the germline ends. The length of the CDR3 is 13 residues. The full variable domain, completed using reference TRBV28 and TRBJ1-5, is DVKVTQSSRYLVKRTGEKVFLECVQDMDHENMFWYRQDPGLGLRLIYFSYDVKMKEKGDIPEGYSVSREKKERFSLILESASTNQTSMYLCASNGGDNQPQHFGDGTRLSIL.

V gene TRBV7-3 combines with J gene TRBJ2-7; the D gene could be TRBD1 or TRBD2 (5 bases each). The CDR3 contains 13 residues. Between the trimmed V and J ends, which lost 5 bases and 5 bases, there was a span of 13 bases. Germline V gene sequence: CDR1 SGHTA, CDR2 FQGTGA. CDR3 region: CASSPTGTNEQYF. The DNA of the CDR3 is TGTGCCAGCAGCCCAACGGGGACCAACGAGCAGTACTTC.

This chain connects TRBV14 to TRBJ2-1; no clear D gene. CDR1 and CDR2 from the germline V gene are SGHDN and FVKESK. The germline V and J ends were trimmed by 0 bases and 0 bases, with 12 bases remaining between them. This CDR3 comprises 17 residues. This CDR3 is CASSQEVGLSSYNEQFF. The CDR3 coding sequence is TGTGCCAGCAGCCAAGAAGTTGGGCTTAGCTCCTACAATGAGCAGTTCTTC.

CDR3 DNA: TGTGCCAGCAGTTTCCCCGGACTAGCGGGGGGGGATTCGCGGAATACGCAGTATTTT. It is translated as CASSFPGLAGGDSRNTQYF. The V call is TRBV28, the J call TRBJ2-3; 15 bases fit TRBD2. This CDR3 has 19 residues. Germline assignment: CDR1 MDHEN and CDR2 SYDVKM. V lost 3 bases, J lost 7 bases, and 14 bases stayed unmatched.

The chain carries TRBV9 and TRBJ2-7, with no clear D. With 0 bases removed from V and 0 bases from J, the gap between germline ends came to 10 bases. The CDR3 spans 15 residues. Germline CDR1 and CDR2: SGDLS and YYNGEE. The chain's CDR3 is CASSVAASTSYEQYF. Here the CDR3 DNA reads TGTGCCAGCAGCGTAGCCGCTAGTACCTCCTACGAGCAGTACTTC. Full variable domain (outside the CDR3, taken from reference TRBV9 and TRBJ2-7): DSGVTQTPKHLITATGQRVTLRCSPRSGDLSVYWYQQSLDQGLQFLIQYYNGEERAKGNILERFSAQQFPDLHSELNLSSLELGDSALYFCASSVAASTSYEQYFGPGTRLTVT.